These 21 T cell receptor beta chains were sequenced from one sample in a study of identical twins. TCRdb analysed the 5' RACE reads with MiXCR anew, one entry per CDR3 protein. The profile shows 450,000 or so distinct CDR3 sequences, 12% to 15% of them singletons. This sample was shared with a second study, whose subject was yellow fever vaccine responses in identical twins.

The sequencing sample was made of CD4+ T cells sorted from blood. These receptors came from a woman in her late teens or twenties in good health.

The chain is built from TRBV6-1 and TRBJ2-7; D ambiguous. The CDR3 sequence is 11 residues long. CDR1 is MNHNS, CDR2 SASEGT, per germline. The germline V and J ends were trimmed by 7 bases and 2 bases, with 6 bases remaining between them. In DNA form, the CDR3 reads TGTGCCAGCATTTTAGCCTACGAGCAGTACTTC. Its protein is CASILAYEQYF.

A few counts support this clonotype. V is TRBV20-1 and J is TRBJ2-6; D is undetermined. V dropped 6 bases and J dropped 2 bases, with 11 bases sitting between them. Germline lookup yields CDR1 DFQATT and CDR2 SNEGSKA (reference sequence). The CDR3 totals 14 residues. This chain's CDR3 is CSAPLRTGANVLTF. The CDR3 region has the DNA TGCAGTGCCCCCCTGCGAACTGGGGCCAACGTCCTGACTTTC.

This clonotype has just a few counts. Its ends do not fully match the called genes, so a read error is possible. The chain joins TRBV6-1 to TRBJ2-7, with D perhaps matching TRBD1 (5 bases). Germline loops: CDR1 MNHNS, CDR2 SASEGT. The CDR3 totals 13 residues. The CDR3 protein is CASSEDTGAKREF. CDR3 bases: TGTGCCAGCAGTGAAGATACAGGCGCCAAGAGAGAATTC.

The sample holds a few counts of this clonotype. The J gene is TRBJ2-2, the V gene TRBV20-1; D gene unclear. With 7 bases removed from V and 4 bases from J, the gap between germline ends came to 10 bases. The CDR3 is 12 residues long. Germline V gene data show CDR1 as DFQATT and CDR2 as SNEGSKA (reference sequence). The CDR3 is CSGRKITGELFF. The CDR3 DNA sequence: TGCAGTGGTCGGAAGATCACCGGGGAGCTGTTTTTT.

This clonotype was counted at least ten times. The rearrangement uses TRBV12-3 or TRBV12-4 and TRBJ1-1; D is uncertain. Trimming took 3 bases from V and 0 from J, leaving 8 bases between them. The CDR3 runs to 14 residues. The CDR3 coding sequence is TGTGCCAGCAGTTTGAGCGCGTTGAACACTGAAGCTTTCTTT. It translates to CASSLSALNTEAFF.

This clonotype appeared a few times. The chain combines TRBV6-5 with TRBJ1-2; D gene uncertain. Germline CDR1 reads MNHEY; CDR2 reads SVGAGI. V shed 2 bases and J shed 8 bases, with 15 bases lying between them. CDR3 size: 14 residues. CDR3 DNA sequence: TGTGCCAGCAGTTACCGAAAGGACGGGGTGGGCTACACCTTC. Translating gives CASSYRKDGVGYTF.

This clonotype was observed at least ten times. V usage is TRBV12-3 or TRBV12-4 and J usage is TRBJ1-2; no clear D gene. This CDR3 contains 14 residues. V dropped 3 bases and J dropped 0 bases, with 8 bases sitting between them. CDR3 sequence reads: CASSFPGANYGYTF. In nucleotides, the CDR3 is TGTGCCAGCAGTTTTCCTGGGGCTAACTATGGCTACACCTTC.

This clonotype was picked up a small number of times. The CDR3 loop is CASSLVAQYNEQFF. The CDR3 bases are TGTGCCAGCAGCTTGGTCGCCCAGTACAATGAGCAGTTCTTC. The rearrangement joins TRBV7-2 to TRBJ2-1; no clear D gene. The CDR3 totals 14 residues. Per germline, CDR1 SGHTA and CDR2 FQGNSA. The V gene lost 3 bases and the J gene lost 4 bases, with 10 bases spanning the gap. The full variable domain, in which reference TRBV7-2 and TRBJ2-1 provide the parts outside the CDR3, is GAGVSQSPSNKVTEKGKDVELRCDPISGHTALYWYRQSLGQGLEFLIYFQGNSAPDKSGLPSDRFSAERTGGSVSTLTIQRTQQEDSAVYLCASSLVAQYNEQFFGPGTRLTVL.

This clonotype turned up a few times. The chain carries TRBV9 and TRBJ2-7; weak D call: TRBD1 (6 bases). Germline loops: CDR1 SGDLS, CDR2 YYNGEE. The CDR3 covers 14 residues. V lost 0 bases to trimming and J lost 3 bases, with 10 bases between them. CDR3 loop: CASSVAGRGYEQYF. As DNA, the CDR3 is TGTGCCAGCAGCGTAGCCGGCAGGGGCTACGAGCAGTACTTC.

This clonotype was counted only a few times. This chain connects TRBV30 to TRBJ2-2; weak D call: TRBD2 (6 bases). Germline V gives CDR1 GTSNPN, CDR2 SVGIG (reference sequence). Trimming took off 8 bases at V and 6 bases at J, with 7 bases between the two ends. The CDR3 spans 10 residues. CDR3 DNA: TGTGCCCGGGGGTCCGGGGAGCTGTTTTTT. This translates into CARGSGELFF.

V usage is TRBV19 and J usage is TRBJ1-5; perhaps TRBD1 as D (5 bases). The CDR3 spans 14 residues. V lost 5 bases and J lost 3, with 11 bases in between. The germline gives CDR1 LNHDA, CDR2 SQIVND (reference sequence). Here the CDR3 DNA reads TGTGCCAGTAGTCCTGACAGACTCAATCAGCCCCAGCATTTT. It encodes CASSPDRLNQPQHF. The whole variable domain, remainder taken from reference TRBV19 and TRBJ1-5, is DGGITQSPKYLFRKEGQNVTLSCEQNLNHDAMYWYRQDPGQGLRLIYYSQIVNDFQKGDIAEGYSVSREKKESFPLTVTSAQKNPTAFYLCASSPDRLNQPQHFGDGTRLSIL.

CDR3 sequence (DNA): TGTGCCAGCAGTTATCAGGGCGGCTGGAACACCGGGGAGCTGTTTTTT. Protein product: CASSYQGGWNTGELFF. This rearrangement joins TRBV6-9 to TRBJ2-2; possibly TRBD1 for D (5 bases). V gave up 2 bases and J gave up 1 base, with 11 bases separating them. Germline loops: CDR1 MNHGY, CDR2 SVAAGI. The CDR3 contains 16 residues.

This clonotype showed up just a few times. The chain employs TRBV7-8 and TRBJ2-3; D may correspond to TRBD1 or TRBD2 (5 bases each). Trimming shortened V by 4 bases and J by 2 bases, and 13 bases separated the two germline ends. This CDR3 has 15 residues. Germline lookup yields CDR1 SGHVS and CDR2 FQNEAQ. CDR3 sequence reads: CASSYRDGYTDTQYF. The CDR3 region has the DNA TGTGCCAGCAGCTACCGGGACGGCTACACAGATACGCAGTATTTT.

The J gene is TRBJ2-5, the V gene TRBV24-1; the match to TRBD1 covers 8 bases. Germline V CDR1 and CDR2: KGHDR, SFDVKD. This CDR3 comprises 15 residues. The J segment lost 2 bases and the V segment lost 4 bases, leaving 5 bases of the junction unmatched. The CDR3 DNA reads as TGTGCCACCAGTGAGGGGGGACAGGCACAAGAGACCCAGTACTTC. Residues: CATSEGGQAQETQYF.

The genes are TRBV6-6 and TRBJ1-5; D is perhaps TRBD1 (6 bases). The CDR3 has 13 amino acids. The V gene lost 5 bases and the J gene lost 4 bases, with 9 bases spanning the gap. CDR1 is MNHNY and CDR2 is SVGAGI in the germline V gene (reference sequence). The CDR3 region is CASSTQGNQPQHF. CDR3 coding DNA: TGTGCCAGCAGTACTCAGGGGAATCAGCCCCAGCATTTT.

This clonotype has just a few counts. The rearrangement links TRBV3-1 to TRBJ1-2; D is unclear. V dropped 4 bases and J dropped 8 bases, with 14 bases sitting between them. Germline V gives CDR1 LGHDT, CDR2 YNNKEL (reference sequence). This CDR3 is built from 13 residues. CDR3 DNA: TGTGCCAGCAGCCCCTCTAAGGGTCGGGGCTACACCTTC. Encoded protein: CASSPSKGRGYTF.

This clonotype was counted only a few times. The V and J genes are TRBV12-3 or TRBV12-4 and TRBJ2-2; the D is unclear. The V end was cut by 1 base, the J end by 8 bases, with 14 bases between. This CDR3 contains 15 residues. The CDR3 protein is CASSLDGSTPGELFF. For the CDR3, the DNA is TGTGCCAGCAGTTTAGATGGCAGCACCCCGGGGGAGCTGTTTTTT.

The V call is TRBV20-1, the J call TRBJ1-1; D remains ambiguous. Trimming took off 6 bases at V and 0 bases at J, with 11 bases between the two ends. Germline CDR1 DFQATT, CDR2 SNEGSKA (reference sequence). The CDR3 covers 13 residues. The CDR3 region has the DNA TGCAGTGCCCCGGCTTTCTTGAACACTGAAGCTTTCTTT. Its protein is CSAPAFLNTEAFF.

The V and J genes are TRBV21-1 and TRBJ2-5; the table calls TRBD1, which could not be checked here. TRBV21-1 is designated a pseudogene. The CDR3 covers 16 residues. CDR3 loop: CASTTGTGTQQETQYF. CDR3 bases: TGTGCCAGCACCACAGGAACAGGGACCCAACAAGAGACCCAGTACTTC.

This clonotype has a handful of counts. V usage is TRBV6-2 or TRBV6-3 and J usage is TRBJ2-5, with no clear D. Germline-derived CDR1 and CDR2 are MNHEY and SVGEGT. Between the trimmed V and J ends, which lost 5 bases and 4 bases, there was a span of 11 bases. CDR3 length: 13 residues. CDR3 region: CASSLLPPETQYF. The DNA for the CDR3 is TGTGCCAGCAGTCTACTCCCTCCAGAGACCCAGTACTTC.

This clonotype was observed a handful of times. The chain couples TRBV6-2 or TRBV6-3 to TRBJ2-5; D tentatively reads TRBD1 or TRBD2 (5 bases each). Per the germline V gene, CDR1 is MNHEY and CDR2 is SVGEGT. V was cut by 7 bases and J by 7 bases, with 13 bases left in between. This CDR3 contains 12 residues. The CDR3 reads CASKGDGWTQYF. The CDR3 DNA follows: TGTGCCAGCAAAGGGGACGGGTGGACCCAGTACTTC.